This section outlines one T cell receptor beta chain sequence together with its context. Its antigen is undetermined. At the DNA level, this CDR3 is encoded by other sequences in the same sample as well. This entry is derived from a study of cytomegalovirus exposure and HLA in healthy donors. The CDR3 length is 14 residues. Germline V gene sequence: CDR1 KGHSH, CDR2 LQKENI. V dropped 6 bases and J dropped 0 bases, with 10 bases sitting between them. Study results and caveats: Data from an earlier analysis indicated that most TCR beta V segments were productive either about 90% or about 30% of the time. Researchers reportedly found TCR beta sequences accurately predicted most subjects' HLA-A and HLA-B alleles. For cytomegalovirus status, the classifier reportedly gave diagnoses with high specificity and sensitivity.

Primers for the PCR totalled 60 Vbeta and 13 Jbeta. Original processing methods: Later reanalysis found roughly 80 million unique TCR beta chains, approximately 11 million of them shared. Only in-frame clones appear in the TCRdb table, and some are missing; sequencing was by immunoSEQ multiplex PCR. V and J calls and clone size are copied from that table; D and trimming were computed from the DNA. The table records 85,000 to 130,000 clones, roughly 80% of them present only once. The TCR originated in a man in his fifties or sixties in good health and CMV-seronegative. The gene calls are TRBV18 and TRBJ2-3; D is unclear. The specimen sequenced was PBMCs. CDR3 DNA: TGTGCCAGCTCCCCCACTTCTAGCACAGATACGCAGTATTTT. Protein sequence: CASSPTSSTDTQYF.